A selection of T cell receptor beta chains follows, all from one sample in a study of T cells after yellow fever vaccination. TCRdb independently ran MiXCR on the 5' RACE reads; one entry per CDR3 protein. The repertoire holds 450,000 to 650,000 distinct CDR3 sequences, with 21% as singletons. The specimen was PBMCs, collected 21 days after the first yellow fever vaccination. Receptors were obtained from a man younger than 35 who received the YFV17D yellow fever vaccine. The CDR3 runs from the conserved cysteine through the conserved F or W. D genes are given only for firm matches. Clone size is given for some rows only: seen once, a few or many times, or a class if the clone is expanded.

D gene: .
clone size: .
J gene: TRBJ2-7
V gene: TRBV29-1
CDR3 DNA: TGCAGCGTTGAGCAGGGTTTGTACGAGCAGTACTTC
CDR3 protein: CSVEQGLYEQYF

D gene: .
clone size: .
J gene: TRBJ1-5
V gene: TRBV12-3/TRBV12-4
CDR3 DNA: TGTGCCAGCAGTAGCCGGGACTCCAATCAGCCCCAGCATTTT
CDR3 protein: CASSSRDSNQPQHF

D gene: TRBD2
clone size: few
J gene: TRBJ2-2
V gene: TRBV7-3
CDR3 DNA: TGTGCCAGCAGTTGGACTAGCTCTGGCACCGGGGAGCTGTTTTTT
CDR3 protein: CASSWTSSGTGELFF

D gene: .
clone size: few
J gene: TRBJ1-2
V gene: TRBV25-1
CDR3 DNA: TGTGCCAGCAGTGATCCCGGCAGATATTATGGCTACACCTTC
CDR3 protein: CASSDPGRYYGYTF

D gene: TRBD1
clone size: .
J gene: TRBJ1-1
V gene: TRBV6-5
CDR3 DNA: TGTGCCAGCAGTTATCGAAGCGGACAGGGGGTGATAAACACTGAAGCTTTCTTT
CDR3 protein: CASSYRSGQGVINTEAFF

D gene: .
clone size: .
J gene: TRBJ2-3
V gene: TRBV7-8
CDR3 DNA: TGTGCCAGCAGCCCCCGAGCGGCGGGGACCACAGATACGCAGTATTTT
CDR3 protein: CASSPRAAGTTDTQYF

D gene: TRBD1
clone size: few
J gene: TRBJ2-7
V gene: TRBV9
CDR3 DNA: TGTGCCAGCAGCGTCGACAGGGGGGACGAGCAGTACTTC
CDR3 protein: CASSVDRGDEQYF

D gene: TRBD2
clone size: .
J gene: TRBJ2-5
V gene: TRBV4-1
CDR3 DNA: TGCGCCAGCAGCCAAGTATGGAGCGGGGATGCGGAGACCCAGTACTTC
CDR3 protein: CASSQVWSGDAETQYF

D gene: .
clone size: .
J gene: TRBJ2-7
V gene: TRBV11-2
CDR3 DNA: TGTGCCAGCAGCTTAGATGGCGTAAACCGCTACGAGCAGTACTTC
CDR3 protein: CASSLDGVNRYEQYF

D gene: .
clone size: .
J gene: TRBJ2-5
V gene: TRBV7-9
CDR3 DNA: TGTGCCAGCAGCCTTGCCTGGGGCGTCGAGACCCAGTACTTC
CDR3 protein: CASSLAWGVETQYF

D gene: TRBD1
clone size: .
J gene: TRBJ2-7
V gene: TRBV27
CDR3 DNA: TGTGCCAGCAGGACTGGACAGGGCTACGAGCAGTACTTC
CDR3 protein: CASRTGQGYEQYF

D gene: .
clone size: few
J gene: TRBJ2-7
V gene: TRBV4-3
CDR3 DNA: TGCGCCAGCAGCCAAGGAGGTGTCGCCGAGCAGTACTTC
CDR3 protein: CASSQGGVAEQYF

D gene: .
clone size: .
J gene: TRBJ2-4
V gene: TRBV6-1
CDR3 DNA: TGTGCCAGCAGCCTCCCCCGGGACATCAACATTCAGTACTTC
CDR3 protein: CASSLPRDINIQYF